Presented here are 19 T cell receptor beta chains from one specimen sequenced in a study of CD8+ T cells in alopecia areata. Extracted from the samples, RNA was reverse transcribed into cDNA to serve as the sequencing template. Profiled with immunoSEQ multiplex PCR; TCRdb holds only in-frame clones, not every one. This sample carries some 130,000 clones, 58% of them seen once, and the ten largest clones take about 6.8%. The material was CD4+ T cells sorted from blood, obtained at week 0. The receptor source for this set is a human donor with alopecia areata.

This chain uses TRBV2 with TRBJ1-2, with 7 bases identical to TRBD1. With 3 bases clipped from V and 6 bases from J, the junction kept 4 bases outside the gene matches. The CDR3 is made up of 13 amino acids. Germline V gene data show CDR1 as SNHLY and CDR2 as FYNNEI. The CDR3 region is CASSEEGANGYTF. The CDR3 DNA reads TGTGCCAGCAGTGAGGAGGGGGCCAATGGCTACACCTTC.

This chain joins TRBV18 and TRBJ2-7; 7 nucleotides agree with TRBD1. The J segment lost 0 bases and the V segment lost 3 bases, leaving 2 bases of the junction unmatched. The CDR3 length is 14 residues. Germline CDR1 and CDR2: KGHSH and LQKENI. The CDR3 loop is CASSPGQTSYEQYF. The CDR3 DNA sequence: TGTGCCAGCTCACCGGGACAGACCTCCTACGAGCAGTACTTC.

V is TRBV7-2 and J is TRBJ1-5; 9 bases fit TRBD1. V trimming: 5 bases; J trimming: 6 bases; junction bases outside the gene matches: 5. CDR3 length: 14 residues. The germline V gene encodes CDR1 SGHTA and CDR2 FQGNSA. The chain's CDR3 is CASSPDRGTQPQHF. DNA for the CDR3: TGTGCCAGCAGCCCGGACAGGGGAACTCAGCCCCAGCATTTT.

The chain employs TRBV15 and TRBJ1-2, with a weak D call TRBD1 (6 bases). The CDR3 is 15 residues long. Deletions cut 0 bases from V and 2 bases from J, with 10 bases between. Germline V gene data show CDR1 as LNHNV and CDR2 as YYDKDF (reference sequence). The CDR3 bases are TGTGCCACCAGCAGAGATCTAGACAGGAACTATGGCTACACCTTC. Translating it yields CATSRDLDRNYGYTF.

The chain uses TRBV30 and TRBJ1-4; no clear D. CDR3 length: 12 residues. Per germline, CDR1 GTSNPN and CDR2 SVGIG (reference sequence). V lost 0 bases and J lost 2, with 1 base in between. CDR3 amino acids: CAWSVTNEKLFF. The CDR3 region has the DNA TGTGCCTGGAGTGTTACTAATGAAAAACTGTTTTTT.

This clone has only a few counts. The rearrangement links TRBV15 to TRBJ2-5; possible D gene TRBD2, 5 bases. There are 14 residues in the CDR3. V gave up 1 base and J gave up 4 bases, with 10 bases separating them. In germline, CDR1 is LNHNV, CDR2 YYDKDF (reference sequence). CDR3 residues: CATSRGTRGETQYF. The CDR3 DNA reads TGTGCCACCAGCAGAGGGACCCGGGGAGAGACCCAGTACTTC.

DNA for the CDR3: TGTGCCAGCTCACCCCCCGGACAGGGGGCTAACTATGGCTACACCTTC. Protein sequence: CASSPPGQGANYGYTF. The gene calls are TRBV18 and TRBJ1-2, with TRBD1 matching over 10 bases. Looked up from germline, CDR1 is KGHSH and CDR2 is LQKENI. Trimming cost V 3 bases and J 0 bases; bases outside gene matches: 4. This CDR3 has 16 amino acids. Using reference TRBV18 and TRBJ1-2 for the parts outside the CDR3, the full variable domain is NAGVMQNPRHLVRRRGQEARLRCSPMKGHSHVYWYRQLPEEGLKFMVYLQKENIIDESGMPKERFSAEFPKEGPSILRIQQVVRGDSAAYFCASSPPGQGANYGYTFGSGTRLTVV.

This chain links TRBV9 with TRBJ2-2, with D perhaps TRBD2 (5 bases). Germline V lookup: CDR1 SGDLS, CDR2 YYNGEE. This CDR3 has 16 amino acids. Trimming removed 1 base from V and 7 bases from J, with 17 bases in between. The CDR3 reads CASSVTTGVRDGELFF. CDR3 in DNA: TGTGCCAGCAGCGTAACAACGGGCGTGAGGGACGGGGAGCTGTTTTTT.

V gene TRBV30 combines with J gene TRBJ1-5, with a weak D call TRBD1 (6 bases). The CDR3 extends over 15 amino acids. The V gene's germline CDR1 is GTSNPN and CDR2 SVGIG (reference sequence). With 2 bases removed from V and 7 bases from J, the gap between germline ends came to 18 bases. The DNA of the CDR3 is TGTGCCTGGAGTCCGGGTGGGGGGGCCAGGCAGCCCCAGCATTTT. This codes for CAWSPGGGARQPQHF. Full variable domain (rest looked up from reference TRBV30 and TRBJ1-5): SQTIHQWPATLVQPVGSPLSLECTVEGTSNPNLYWYRQAAGRGLQLLFYSVGIGQISSEVPQNLSASRPQDRQFILSSKKLLLSDSGFYLCAWSPGGGARQPQHFGDGTRLSIL.

The rearrangement uses TRBV7-2 and TRBJ2-3, with a weak D call TRBD1 (5 bases). CDR1 SGHTA and CDR2 FQGNSA come from the germline V gene. V was shortened by 2 bases and J by 6 bases, with 18 bases between the two germline ends. The CDR3 is 16 residues long. In nucleotides, the CDR3 is TGTGCCAGCAGCTTACTGGGGCCCCGGTTTGGTGATACGCAGTATTTT. Residues: CASSLLGPRFGDTQYF.

This clone was seen a handful of times. The genes are TRBV5-1 and TRBJ2-6; D perhaps matches TRBD1 (5 bases). The length of the CDR3 is 14 residues. Germline V gene lookup returns CDR1 SGHRS and CDR2 YFSETQ. Trimming stripped 4 bases from V and 1 base from J, with 6 bases between. CDR3 in amino acids: CASSPGSGANVLTF. The CDR3 DNA reads TGCGCCAGCAGCCCAGGGTCTGGGGCCAACGTCCTGACTTTC.

V is TRBV15 and J is TRBJ2-2; TRBD1 matches 7 bases. The germline V gene encodes CDR1 LNHNV and CDR2 YYDKDF (reference sequence). This CDR3 is built from 14 residues. V was pared by 3 bases and J by 8 bases, with 6 bases of the junction left unmatched. CDR3 DNA sequence: TGTGCCACCAGCAGTGACAGGGTAGGAGGGGAGCTGTTTTTT. It codes for CATSSDRVGGELFF.

This chain connects TRBV29-1 to TRBJ2-2, with 7 bases that match TRBD1. This CDR3 contains 14 residues. Germline assignment: CDR1 SQVTM and CDR2 ANQGSEA. With V trimmed by 6 bases and J by 5 bases, 9 bases remained unmatched. In DNA, the CDR3 is TGCAGCGTCGATTCGGGACAGCGTACCGGGGAGCTGTTTTTT. Its translation is CSVDSGQRTGELFF.

This clone was counted a few times. The gene calls are TRBV5-1 and TRBJ2-3; D gene uncertain. Germline CDR1 is SGHRS and CDR2 is YFSETQ. Trimming removed 0 bases from V and 5 bases from J, with 10 bases in between. This CDR3 comprises 14 residues. CDR3 coding DNA: TGCGCCAGCAGCTTGGGCACATTGGGAGATACGCAGTATTTT. As protein: CASSLGTLGDTQYF. Complete variable domain (other parts from reference TRBV5-1 and TRBJ2-3): KAGVTQTPRYLIKTRGQQVTLSCSPISGHRSVSWYQQTPGQGLQFLFEYFSETQRNKGNFPGRFSGRQFSNSRSEMNVSTLELGDSALYLCASSLGTLGDTQYFGPGTRLTVL.

In nucleotides, the CDR3 is TGCGCCAGCAGCTTGAGCCAGGGGAACACCGGGGAGCTGTTTTTT. Encoded protein: CASSLSQGNTGELFF. The V and J genes are TRBV5-1 and TRBJ2-2; D is perhaps TRBD1 (5 bases). From germline, CDR1 is SGHRS and CDR2 YFSETQ. Trimming shortened V by 1 base and J by 1 base, and 8 bases separated the two germline ends. This CDR3 region has 15 residues.

The V call is TRBV2, the J call TRBJ2-1; D gene uncertain. This CDR3 contains 12 residues. V lost 2 bases and J 7 bases, leaving 6 bases between the germline ends. CDR1 SNHLY and CDR2 FYNNEI come from the germline V gene. CDR3 amino acids: CASSERQNEQFF. CDR3 sequence (DNA): TGTGCCAGCAGTGAAAGGCAAAATGAGCAGTTCTTC.

This chain's CDR3 is CAWSMGTSGRGEQFF. Written as DNA, the CDR3 is TGTGCCTGGAGTATGGGGACTAGCGGGAGGGGTGAGCAGTTCTTC. The J gene is TRBJ2-1, the V gene TRBV30; 16 nucleotides line up with TRBD2. Per the germline V gene, CDR1 is GTSNPN and CDR2 is SVGIG (reference sequence). After removal of 2 bases from V and 9 bases from J, the junction contained 4 bases not matched to a gene. CDR3 size: 15 residues.

The chain employs TRBV29-1 and TRBJ1-1; 8 positions match TRBD1. V lost 3 bases and J lost 4; bases outside the gene matches: 4. The CDR3 is made up of 13 amino acids. Germline CDR1 SQVTM, CDR2 ANQGSEA. CDR3 loop: CSVEDREGTEAFF. The DNA of the CDR3 is TGCAGCGTTGAGGACAGGGAGGGCACTGAAGCTTTCTTT.

The chain combines TRBV29-1 with TRBJ1-2, with D possibly matching TRBD1 (5 bases). The CDR3 runs 14 residues. The ends were cut back, 6 bases at V and 2 bases at J, with 16 bases in the middle. CDR1 SQVTM and CDR2 ANQGSEA come from the germline V gene. The CDR3 loop reads CSVRKGGANYGYTF. CDR3 in DNA: TGCAGCGTGAGGAAGGGAGGGGCGAACTATGGCTACACCTTC.